This T cell receptor (beta chain) was captured by sequencing in a study of T cell responses to AZD1222 COVID-19 vaccine. This clone was seen just once. Second-dose timings of about 4 or about 12 weeks were pooled. TCRdb keeps only in-frame clones here, not all; method: immunoSEQ multiplex PCR. The table includes under 150,000 clones, 80% to 95% detected once. Germline V gives CDR1 LGHNA, CDR2 YSLEER. The CDR3 totals 16 residues. With V trimmed by 2 bases and J by 9 bases, 10 bases remained unmatched. Sequencing was performed on peripheral blood, taken 28 days after the second AZD1222 dose. J is TRBJ1-6 and V is TRBV4-3, with 7 bases matching TRBD1. The clonotype originates from an adult who received the AZD1222 COVID-19 vaccine. In DNA, the CDR3 is TGCGCCAGCAGCCAAACAGACAGGGAGAGGAGTTCACCCCTCCACTTT. Translation gives CASSQTDRERSSPLHF.